This T cell receptor beta chain was profiled in a study of OX40 agonist ivuxolimab in advanced cancers. Study at large: Partial responses, seen in three patients, involved one hepatocellular carcinoma and two cutaneous melanomas.

Sequenced by immunoSEQ multiplex PCR; TCRdb stores in-frame clones only, minus some. The top ten clones hold about 9% of a sample with 50,000 to 65,000 clones, approximately 90% of them seen once. Study-level points and caveats: Antigen specificity remained undetermined for the expanded peripheral T cells. CD8+ T cells (on average) carried more expanded clones than CD4+ T cells. In a subset of nonresponders, normalized T-cell clonal expansion was also low.

A note on this clone: What it binds is not known.

Germline lookup yields CDR1 WNHNN and CDR2 SYGVQD (reference sequence). The length of the CDR3 is 11 residues. V lost 4 bases, J lost 14 bases, and 11 bases lay in between. This clonotype originated in an adult with an advanced solid tumor such as melanoma, head and neck, liver or kidney cancer. This sequence joins TRBV10-1 and TRBJ1-4; no reliable D call. Here the sequenced sample was CD4+ or CD8+ T cells sorted from blood, taken in a trial of the OX40 agonist ivuxolimab. CDR3 coding DNA: TGCGCCAGCAGTGGGTTGGGCAGGCTGTTTTTT. Residues: CASSGLGRLFF.